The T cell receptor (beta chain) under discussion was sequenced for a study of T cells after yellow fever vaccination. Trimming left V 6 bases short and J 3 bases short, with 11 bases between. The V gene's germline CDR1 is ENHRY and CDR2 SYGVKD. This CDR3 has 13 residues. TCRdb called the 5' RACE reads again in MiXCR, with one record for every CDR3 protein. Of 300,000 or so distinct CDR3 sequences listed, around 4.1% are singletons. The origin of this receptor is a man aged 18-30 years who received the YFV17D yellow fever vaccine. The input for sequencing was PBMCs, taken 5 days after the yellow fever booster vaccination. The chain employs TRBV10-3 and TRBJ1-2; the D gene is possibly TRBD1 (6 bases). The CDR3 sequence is CAIRGRTDYGYTF. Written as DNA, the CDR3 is TGTGCCATCAGGGGTCGGACAGACTATGGCTACACCTTC.